A single sample is the source of the 15 T cell receptor beta chains below, sequenced in a study of pediatric ulcerative colitis. TCRdb keeps only in-frame clones here, not all; method: immunoSEQ multiplex PCR. The sample shows 64,000 or so clones, around 80% of them seen only once. The sequencing input was blood. The receptor source for this set is a boy under 18 with moderate ulcerative colitis.

V and J are TRBV27 and TRBJ2-2; D uncertain. The CDR3 has 12 residues. Germline V CDR1 and CDR2: MNHEY, SMNVEV (reference sequence). Trimming shortened V by 2 bases and J by 6 bases, and 4 bases separated the two germline ends. CDR3 DNA: TGTGCCAGCAGTTTAATCTCCGGGGAGCTGTTTTTT. It yields the protein CASSLISGELFF.

For the CDR3, the DNA is TGTGCCAGCAGTGACGGGGGGGCCGGGGAGCTGTTTTTT. Residues: CASSDGGAGELFF. The chain couples TRBV6-4 to TRBJ2-2; the match to TRBD2 covers 7 bases. Trimming took 2 bases from V and 6 from J; bases not matched to a gene: 0. Germline V gives CDR1 MRHNA, CDR2 SNTAGT. The CDR3 loop spans 13 amino acids.

V gene TRBV27 combines with J gene TRBJ1-3; D perhaps matches TRBD1 (6 bases). Trimming pared 4 bases from V and 0 bases from J, leaving 13 bases between. CDR1 and CDR2 (germline): MNHEY, SMNVEV (reference sequence). CDR3 length: 16 residues. CDR3 bases: TGTGCCAGCAGTTCCGGACAGTCGAGCTCTGGAAACACCATATATTTT. Translating gives CASSSGQSSSGNTIYF.

The chain joins TRBV6-1 to TRBJ1-1, with a tentative D call TRBD1 (5 bases). Germline CDR1 MNHNS, CDR2 SASEGT. Trimming shortened V by 4 bases and J by 1 base, and 10 bases separated the two germline ends. CDR3 size: 14 residues. This CDR3 is CASSVYQGNTEAFF. CDR3 DNA: TGTGCCAGCAGTGTATATCAGGGGAACACTGAAGCTTTCTTT.

DNA of the CDR3: TGTGCCAGCAGCGGGGACCATGAGCAGTACTTC. This encodes CASSGDHEQYF. V gene TRBV5-6 combines with J gene TRBJ2-7; TRBD1 or TRBD2 may be the D gene (5 bases each). Germline V gene lookup returns CDR1 SGHDT and CDR2 YYEEEE. CDR3 length equals 11 residues. The V end was cut by 4 bases, the J end by 7 bases, with 9 bases between.

This chain links TRBV19 with TRBJ1-1; TRBD1 agrees at 7 bases. V shed 11 bases, J shed 4 bases, and the junction held 4 bases outside the gene matches. The CDR3 has 11 residues. Germline CDR1 LNHDA, CDR2 SQIVND (reference sequence). CDR3 amino acids: CAGSGGTEAFF. The CDR3 DNA reads as TGTGCCGGATCAGGGGGCACTGAAGCTTTCTTT.

This chain joins TRBV9 and TRBJ2-6; the D is unclear. The germline V gene encodes CDR1 SGDLS and CDR2 YYNGEE. Trimming cost V 2 bases and J 2 bases, with 8 bases left between them. This CDR3 comprises 15 residues. CDR3 nucleotide sequence: TGTGCCAGCAGCGTTCCAGGAGCTGGGGCCAACGTCCTGACTTTC. As protein: CASSVPGAGANVLTF.

This clone is a singleton in its sample. V gene TRBV27 combines with J gene TRBJ2-1; 9 nucleotides align to TRBD2. V dropped 3 bases and J dropped 2; count of bases not matched to a gene: 5. Looked up from germline, CDR1 is MNHEY and CDR2 is SMNVEV (reference sequence). This CDR3 is built from 16 residues. DNA for the CDR3: TGTGCCAGCAGTTTGAAAGCGGGAGGTGCCTACAATGAGCAGTTCTTC. As protein: CASSLKAGGAYNEQFF.

The chain has TRBV11-1 and TRBJ2-7; 8 positions match TRBD1. In germline, CDR1 is SGHAT, CDR2 FQDESV (reference sequence). This CDR3 comprises 15 residues. V lost 5 bases and J lost 3; bases outside the gene matches: 9. This CDR3 reads CASSRRDRHIYEQYF. Written as DNA, the CDR3 is TGTGCCAGCAGCCGCCGGGACAGGCACATCTACGAGCAGTACTTC.

The chain joins TRBV7-8 to TRBJ1-4; the D is unclear. Germline V gene lookup returns CDR1 SGHVS and CDR2 FQNEAQ. The V and J ends lost 0 bases and 8 bases respectively, with 4 bases between them. The CDR3 is made up of 12 amino acids. The CDR3 protein is CASSLASEKLFF. The CDR3, as DNA: TGTGCCAGCAGCTTAGCGTCCGAAAAACTGTTTTTT.

The V gene is TRBV19, the J gene TRBJ2-4; perhaps TRBD2 as D (5 bases). The V gene's germline CDR1 is LNHDA and CDR2 SQIVND (reference sequence). The CDR3 spans 17 residues. Trimming took off 7 bases at V and 0 bases at J, with 19 bases between the two ends. CDR3 nucleotide sequence: TGTGCCAGTACAGGAGAGGGAAGACGGCTAGCCAAAAACATTCAGTACTTC. Translated: CASTGEGRRLAKNIQYF.

This sequence joins TRBV4-1 and TRBJ2-7; D possibly corresponds to TRBD1 (6 bases). The V gene's germline CDR1 is MGHRA and CDR2 YSYEKL. This CDR3 comprises 15 residues. With 0 bases removed from V and 2 bases from J, the gap between germline ends came to 11 bases. This CDR3 reads CASSQEGAITYEQYF. As DNA, the CDR3 is TGCGCCAGCAGCCAAGAGGGGGCCATTACCTACGAGCAGTACTTC.

This rearrangement joins TRBV11-2 to TRBJ1-2, with a possible D match to TRBD1 (5 bases). Germline V CDR1 and CDR2: SGHAT, FQNNGV. V gave up 3 bases and J gave up 1 base, with 9 bases separating them. CDR3 length: 14 amino acids. The chain's CDR3 is CASSLGTGNYGYTF. The CDR3 nucleotides read TGTGCCAGCAGCTTGGGGACGGGTAACTATGGCTACACCTTC.

A few counts support this clone. The V and J genes are TRBV5-5 and TRBJ1-1; no definite D call. The CDR3 loop spans 16 amino acids. Trimming removed 2 bases at V and 0 bases at J, with 14 bases between. Germline CDR1 is SGHKS and CDR2 is YYEKEE (reference sequence). The DNA of the CDR3 is TGTGCCAGCAGCTTAAAACGAGGGAGTTTGAACACTGAAGCTTTCTTT. Amino acid sequence: CASSLKRGSLNTEAFF.

This clone was seen a handful of times. V usage is TRBV18 and J usage is TRBJ1-1; D possibly corresponds to TRBD1 (6 bases). The V gene's germline CDR1 is KGHSH and CDR2 LQKENI. The germline V and J ends were trimmed by 1 base and 1 base, with 13 bases remaining between them. The CDR3 spans 16 residues. CDR3 sequence reads: CASSPRGWGANTEAFF. As DNA, the CDR3 is TGTGCCAGCTCACCACGTGGGTGGGGGGCGAACACTGAAGCTTTCTTT.